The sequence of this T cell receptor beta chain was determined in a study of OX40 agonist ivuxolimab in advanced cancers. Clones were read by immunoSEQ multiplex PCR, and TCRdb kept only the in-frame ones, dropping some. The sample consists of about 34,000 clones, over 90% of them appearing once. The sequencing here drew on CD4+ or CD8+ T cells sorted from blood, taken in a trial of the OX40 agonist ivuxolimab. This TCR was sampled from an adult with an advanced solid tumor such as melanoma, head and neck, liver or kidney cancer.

The CDR3 here is CAISDTGELFF. The CDR3 DNA is TGTGCCATCAGCGACACCGGGGAGCTGTTTTTT. The rearrangement uses TRBV10-3 and TRBJ2-2; no firm D call. V was shortened by 6 bases and J by 3 bases, with 2 bases between the two germline ends. Looked up from germline, CDR1 is ENHRY and CDR2 is SYGVKD. The CDR3 totals 11 residues.